These T cell receptor beta chains were read from a single sample in a study of blood T cell repertoires in COVID-19. TCRdb keeps only in-frame clones here, not all; method: immunoSEQ multiplex PCR. The table has 130,000 to 150,000 clones, 85% seen once. Sequenced sample: PBMCs or T cells enriched from blood (not recorded which). The receptors here all came from a woman aged 40 to 50 who had recovered from COVID-19. CDR3s include the opening cysteine and the closing phenylalanine or tryptophan. D genes are given only for firm matches. A row's size may be missing; if present it is once, few, many or a size class.

TRBV30	-	-	TRBJ1-6	CAWIDTATYSYNSPLHF	TGTGCCTGGATCGACACAGCCACTTACTCCTATAATTCACCCCTCCACTTT
TRBV5-1	TRBD2	-	TRBJ2-5	CASSLSSTSGGETQYF	TGCGCCAGCAGCTTGAGTAGCACTAGCGGGGGGGAGACCCAGTACTTC
TRBV29-1	TRBD2	-	TRBJ2-1	CSIGGLAGNGEQFF	TGCAGCATTGGAGGACTAGCGGGAAATGGTGAGCAGTTCTTC
TRBV14	-	-	TRBJ1-1	CASSQDRGGSEAFF	TGTGCCAGCAGCCAAGATAGGGGGGGTTCTGAAGCTTTCTTT
TRBV29-1	TRBD2	-	TRBJ2-1	CSVVAGSSLNEQFF	TGCAGCGTCGTAGCGGGGAGTAGTCTCAATGAGCAGTTCTTC
TRBV15	TRBD1	few	TRBJ2-6	CATSRAGQGAEGANVLTF	TGTGCCACCAGCAGAGCGGGACAGGGGGCCGAAGGGGCCAACGTCCTGACTTTC
TRBV3-1/TRBV3-2	TRBD1	-	TRBJ1-2	CASSQDRGDYGYTF	TGTGCCAGCAGCCAAGACAGGGGGGACTATGGCTACACCTTC
TRBV10-3	TRBD1	-	TRBJ2-5	CAISESMGQLKTQYF	TGTGCCATCAGTGAGTCGATGGGACAGCTTAAGACCCAGTACTTC
TRBV6-2/TRBV6-3	TRBD2	-	TRBJ2-1	CASSYSTSGRGGEQFF	TGTGCCAGCAGTTACTCGACTAGCGGGAGGGGTGGTGAGCAGTTCTTC
TRBV28	-	-	TRBJ2-4	CASSLPGTGLKNIQYF	TGTGCCAGCAGTTTACCCGGGACTGGGCTCAAAAACATTCAGTACTTC
TRBV9	-	-	TRBJ2-3	CASSVRPGGIDTDTQYF	TGTGCCAGCAGCGTGAGGCCCGGCGGGATTGACACAGATACGCAGTATTTT
TRBV5-1	TRBD2	-	TRBJ2-5	CASSSGGARETQYF	TGCGCCAGCAGCTCCGGGGGGGCCAGAGAGACCCAGTACTTC
TRBV6-5	-	-	TRBJ1-2	CASRADSVYGYTF	TGTGCCAGCAGGGCCGACAGCGTCTATGGCTACACCTTC
TRBV5-1	TRBD2	-	TRBJ2-2	CASSLAAGVRAGELFF	TGCGCCAGCAGCTTGGCGGCGGGAGTTCGGGCCGGGGAGCTGTTTTTT
TRBV7-3	TRBD2	once	TRBJ2-2	CASSLGTSGRRLNTGELFF	TGTGCCAGCAGCTTAGGTACTAGCGGGAGGAGGTTGAACACCGGGGAGCTGTTTTTT
TRBV30	-	-	TRBJ2-3	CAWGPRGAASTDTQYF	TGTGCCTGGGGGCCCCGGGGAGCGGCAAGCACAGATACGCAGTATTTT
TRBV2	TRBD2	-	TRBJ2-1	CASSLGLAGYNEQFF	TGTGCCAGCAGTTTGGGACTAGCGGGGTACAATGAGCAGTTCTTC
TRBV13	TRBD2	-	TRBJ2-3	CASSLASGGYSQYF	TGTGCCAGCAGCTTGGCGAGCGGGGGGTATTCGCAGTATTTT
TRBV15	-	-	TRBJ1-5	CATSREGTMSNQPQHF	TGTGCCACCAGCAGAGAGGGGACTATGAGCAATCAGCCCCAGCATTTT
TRBV30	TRBD1	once	TRBJ2-5	CAWSVWDRETQYF	TGTGCCTGGAGTGTCTGGGACAGAGAGACCCAGTACTTC
TRBV7-3	-	-	TRBJ2-7	CASSLMAASVHEQYF	TGTGCCAGCAGCTTAATGGCGGCTAGCGTCCACGAGCAGTACTTC
TRBV6-5	TRBD2	-	TRBJ2-1	CASSPGTRGGNEQFF	TGTGCCAGCAGCCCCGGGACTAGAGGTGGTAATGAGCAGTTCTTC
TRBV30	TRBD1	-	TRBJ1-1	CAWSGDRAIEAFF	TGTGCCTGGTCGGGTGACAGGGCAATAGAAGCTTTCTTT
TRBV6-5	-	-	TRBJ2-7	CASSYSKRVISYEQYF	TGTGCCAGCAGTTACTCGAAACGGGTTATCTCCTACGAGCAGTACTTC
TRBV7-9	-	-	TRBJ1-3	CASSLGGQLSGNTIYF	TGTGCCAGCAGCTTAGGCGGACAGCTCTCTGGAAACACCATATATTTT
TRBV9	-	-	TRBJ2-3	CASRSGGSTDTQYF	TGTGCCAGCAGGTCTGGGGGCAGCACAGATACGCAGTATTTT
TRBV18	-	-	TRBJ1-5	CASSPVQDGQPQHF	TGTGCCAGCTCACCAGTGCAGGATGGTCAGCCCCAGCATTTT
TRBV6-5	-	once	TRBJ1-2	CASSYDILNYGYTF	TGTGCCAGCAGTTACGACATCCTTAACTATGGCTACACCTTC
TRBV5-1	TRBD1	-	TRBJ1-6	CASSVGQGDSPLHF	TGCGCCAGCAGCGTGGGACAGGGGGATTCACCCCTCCACTTT